This is a list of T cell receptor beta chains from one sample in a study of T cell repertoires in cytomegalovirus infection. One entry per CDR3 protein results from TCRdb running MiXCR on the reads. This sample has around 770,000 distinct CDR3 sequences, with under 35% found just once. Their target antigens are unknown. The sequencing used cultured CD8+ T cells from PBMCs, collected from culture after CMV antigen stimulation. The source of these receptors is a human donor in good health (CMV status not recorded). Some clones in this sample may be carry-over from other donors' samples. The conserved cysteine and the conserved F or W are not part of the CDR3 here.

v_call	j_call	cdr3_aa
TRBV7-1	TRBJ2-5	ASTQGGEETQY
TRBV18	TRBJ2-2	ASSPLDSTGELF
TRBV11-1	TRBJ2-7	ASSLVEAGTGFYEQY
TRBV11-2	TRBJ2-2	ASSWDSFTPPNTGELF
TRBV19	TRBJ2-3	ASSSTGQSTDTQY
TRBV7-9	TRBJ2-3	ASSLSNVLDTQY
TRBV4-1	TRBJ1-5	ASSHGRVDQPQH
TRBV6-6	TRBJ2-7	ASSYLELAGPSYEQY
TRBV28	TRBJ2-5	ASSFEAWAVTWETQY
TRBV5-5	TRBJ1-1	ASSSAQGVQAF
TRBV6-5	TRBJ2-7	ASSYPGQGPYEQY
TRBV27	TRBJ1-5	ASSLLAGDQPQH
TRBV20-1	TRBJ2-7	SARLQLGTLGFYEQY
TRBV12-3/TRBV12-4	TRBJ2-5	ASSFRAWTSGEETQY
TRBV19	TRBJ1-1	ASSTYLNTEAF
TRBV7-3	TRBJ1-6	ASSLVELGRINSPLH
TRBV19	TRBJ1-2	ASADGTGFANYGYT
TRBV6-1	TRBJ1-3	ASLLASGNTIY
TRBV6-8	TRBJ2-3	ASQKHTQIEADTQY
TRBV29-1	TRBJ1-2	SVRDTYYGYT
TRBV7-9	TRBJ2-2	ASEGGFSGELF
TRBV19	TRBJ2-5	ASSSRDWYYLRETQY
TRBV10-3	TRBJ2-5	AISESEAGQETQY
TRBV7-9	TRBJ2-6	ASSEGTGANVLT
TRBV5-8	TRBJ2-3	ASSRGQGVTTDTQY
TRBV27	TRBJ2-3	ASSLTQITDTQY
TRBV6-1	TRBJ2-3	ASSDGDTQY
TRBV6-1	TRBJ2-1	ASSFRLDAYNEQF
TRBV4-1	TRBJ1-1	ASSNDRGTEAF
TRBV7-2	TRBJ1-2	ASSLYSPGQGPINYGYT
TRBV7-9	TRBJ2-7	ASSPPTVSYEQY
TRBV6-6	TRBJ1-5	ASTLGGGGSQPQH
TRBV5-6	TRBJ1-6	ASSLQGFTYNSPLH
TRBV7-9	TRBJ2-2	ASSQTSDTGELF
TRBV20-1	TRBJ2-1	SARDRAGGPGEQF
TRBV2	TRBJ2-1	ASSDPGQGAYYNEQF
TRBV6-1	TRBJ1-1	ASSEVEGLNTEAF
TRBV10-1	TRBJ2-3	ASSGGTGLADTQY
TRBV6-8	TRBJ2-3	ASTMTGADTQY
TRBV18	TRBJ2-2	ASSLREDGGELF
TRBV6-6	TRBJ2-3	ASSTERGGRTDTQY
TRBV6-1	TRBJ2-3	ASSEGTGHVSTDTQY
TRBV5-4	TRBJ1-2	ASSFPTGGGGYT
TRBV19	TRBJ1-6	ASGYNSPLH
TRBV7-2	TRBJ2-7	ASSLGGTAYYEQY
TRBV27	TRBJ2-2	ASSPGRPGELF
TRBV2	TRBJ1-1	ASSRPATGVTEAF
TRBV2	TRBJ2-5	ASTWTGGLETQY
TRBV12-5	TRBJ2-7	ASGTPGTVSYEQY
TRBV19	TRBJ2-2	ASSIYGGDFTGELF
TRBV12-3/TRBV12-4	TRBJ1-2	ASSWGVLGYT
TRBV6-1	TRBJ2-2	ASSEITGGAGELF
TRBV7-9	TRBJ2-7	ASGQDRSYEQY
TRBV7-9	TRBJ2-1	ASSARDRDNEQF
TRBV12-3/TRBV12-4	TRBJ2-3	ASSTLAGGPLTDTQY
TRBV24-1	TRBJ2-1	ATSDTGQGSYNEQF
TRBV28	TRBJ2-5	ASSLGHLQETQY
TRBV2	TRBJ2-7	ASIILVTETYEQY
TRBV4-1	TRBJ1-2	ASSQESGTGPYGYT
TRBV7-9	TRBJ2-5	ASSSLAPSVLQETQY